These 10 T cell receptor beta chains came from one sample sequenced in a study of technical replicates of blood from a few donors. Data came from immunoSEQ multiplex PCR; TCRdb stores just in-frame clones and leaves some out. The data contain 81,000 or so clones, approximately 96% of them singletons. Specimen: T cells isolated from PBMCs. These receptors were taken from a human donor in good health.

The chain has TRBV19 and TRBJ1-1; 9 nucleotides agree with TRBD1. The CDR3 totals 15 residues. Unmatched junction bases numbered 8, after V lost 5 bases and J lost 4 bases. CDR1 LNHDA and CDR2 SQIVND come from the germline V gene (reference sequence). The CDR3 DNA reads TGTGCCAGTAGTCAAGCCGGGACAGGGTCCACTGAAGCTTTCTTT. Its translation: CASSQAGTGSTEAFF.

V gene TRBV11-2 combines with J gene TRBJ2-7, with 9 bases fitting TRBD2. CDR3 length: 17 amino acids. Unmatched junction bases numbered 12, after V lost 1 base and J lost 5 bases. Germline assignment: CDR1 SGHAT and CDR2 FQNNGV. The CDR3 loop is CASSLVGSLAGVDEQYF. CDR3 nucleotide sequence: TGTGCCAGCAGCTTAGTAGGAAGTTTAGCGGGAGTGGACGAGCAGTACTTC.

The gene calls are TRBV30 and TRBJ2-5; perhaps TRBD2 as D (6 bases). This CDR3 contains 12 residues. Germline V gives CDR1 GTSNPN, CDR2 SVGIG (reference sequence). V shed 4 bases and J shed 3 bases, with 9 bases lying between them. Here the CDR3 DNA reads TGTGCCTGGATGGAGGGCAAAGAGACCCAGTACTTC. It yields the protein CAWMEGKETQYF.

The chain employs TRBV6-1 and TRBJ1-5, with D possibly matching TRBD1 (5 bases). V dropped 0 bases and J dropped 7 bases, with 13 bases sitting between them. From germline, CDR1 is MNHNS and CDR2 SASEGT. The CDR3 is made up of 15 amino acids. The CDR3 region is CASSEAGAKRQPQHF. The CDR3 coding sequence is TGTGCCAGCAGTGAAGCAGGGGCCAAAAGGCAGCCCCAGCATTTT.

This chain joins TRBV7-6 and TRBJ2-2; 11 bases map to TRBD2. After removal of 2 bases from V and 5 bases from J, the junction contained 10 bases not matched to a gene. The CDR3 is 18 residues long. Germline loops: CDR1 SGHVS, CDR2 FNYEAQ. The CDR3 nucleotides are TGTGCCAGCAGCTTAAGGCGGCTTAGCGGGAGGGAAACCGGGGAGCTGTTTTTT. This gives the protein CASSLRRLSGRETGELFF.

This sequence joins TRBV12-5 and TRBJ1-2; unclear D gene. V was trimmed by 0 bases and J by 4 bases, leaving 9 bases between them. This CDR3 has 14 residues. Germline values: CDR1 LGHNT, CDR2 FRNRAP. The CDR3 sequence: CASGLVLPPYGYTF. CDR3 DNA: TGTGCTAGTGGTTTGGTACTACCCCCCTATGGCTACACCTTC.

The CDR3 DNA reads TGTGCCAGCAGCAGCCGCAGGGTCGGGTCTGGAAACACCATATATTTT. It yields the protein CASSSRRVGSGNTIYF. J is TRBJ1-3 and V is TRBV7-8; maybe TRBD1 (5 bases). Trimming cost V 5 bases and J 1 base, with 15 bases left between them. This CDR3 comprises 16 residues. Germline CDR1 is SGHVS and CDR2 is FQNEAQ. The whole variable domain, filled in from reference TRBV7-8 and TRBJ1-3, reads GAGVSQSPRYKVAKRGQDVALRCDPISGHVSLFWYQQALGQGPEFLTYFQNEAQLDKSGLPSDRFFAERPEGSVSTLKIQRTQQEDSAVYLCASSSRRVGSGNTIYFGEGSWLTVV.

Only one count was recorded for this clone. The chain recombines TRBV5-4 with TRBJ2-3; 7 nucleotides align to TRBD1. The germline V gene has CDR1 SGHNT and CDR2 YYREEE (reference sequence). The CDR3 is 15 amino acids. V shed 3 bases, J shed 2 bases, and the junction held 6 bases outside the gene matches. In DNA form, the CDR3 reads TGTGCCAGCAGCTCAGAGACAGGGCCCACAGATACGCAGTATTTT. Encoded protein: CASSSETGPTDTQYF. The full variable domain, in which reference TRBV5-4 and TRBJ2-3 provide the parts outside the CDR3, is ETGVTQSPTHLIKTRGQQVTLRCSSQSGHNTVSWYQQALGQGPQFIFQYYREEENGRGNFPPRFSGLQFPNYSSELNVNALELDDSALYLCASSSETGPTDTQYFGPGTRLTVL.

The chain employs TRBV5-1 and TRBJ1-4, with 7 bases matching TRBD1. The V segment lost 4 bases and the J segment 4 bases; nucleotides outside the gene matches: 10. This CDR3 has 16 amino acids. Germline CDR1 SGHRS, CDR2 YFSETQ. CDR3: CASSPTWTGDNEKLFF. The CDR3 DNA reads TGCGCCAGCAGCCCCACCTGGACAGGTGATAATGAAAAACTGTTTTTT.

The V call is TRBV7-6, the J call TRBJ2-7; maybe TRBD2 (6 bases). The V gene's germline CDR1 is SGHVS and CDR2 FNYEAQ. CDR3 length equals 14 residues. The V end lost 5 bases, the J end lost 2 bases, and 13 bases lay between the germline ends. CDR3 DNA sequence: TGTGCCAGCAGCCCCGGGCGGGGTACCTACGAGCAGTACTTC. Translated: CASSPGRGTYEQYF.